The rows below give T cell receptor beta chains drawn from one sample of a study of T-cell reconstitution after alpha-beta-depleted transplantation in children. TCRdb recomputed calls from the PCR reads with MiXCR, one row per CDR3 protein. The sample includes 500,000 to 600,000 distinct CDR3 sequences, about a sixth of them seen just once. The starting material was PBMCs from the stem cell graft donor, obtained from the stem cell graft. These receptor sequences come from a human donor who donated a stem cell graft to a child with acute lymphoblastic leukemia. CDR3s include the opening cysteine and the closing phenylalanine or tryptophan. D genes are given only for firm matches. Clone size appears in some rows only: once, few, many, or a class for an expanded clone.

V	J	D	length	size	CDR3	DNA
TRBV5-1	TRBJ2-1	TRBD1	14	.	CASSFGQGFNEQFF	TGCGCCAGCAGCTTCGGACAGGGATTCAATGAGCAGTTCTTC
TRBV20-1	TRBJ2-7	.	13	few	CSARWRSSYEQYF	TGCAGTGCTAGGTGGCGGTCCTCCTACGAGCAGTACTTC
TRBV20-1	TRBJ2-7	.	14	.	CSARAWEILYEQYF	TGCAGTGCTAGAGCCTGGGAGATTCTCTACGAGCAGTACTTC
TRBV7-9	TRBJ2-1	.	13	.	CAGSSETYNEQFF	TGTGCCGGCAGCTCCGAAACCTACAATGAGCAGTTCTTC
TRBV11-2	TRBJ2-7	TRBD1	14	.	CASSQGQGANEQYF	TGTGCCAGCAGCCAGGGACAGGGGGCCAACGAGCAGTACTTC
TRBV29-1	TRBJ1-1	.	13	.	CSVLDGGWTEAFF	TGCAGCGTCCTTGACGGGGGATGGACTGAAGCTTTCTTT
TRBV4-1	TRBJ1-1	.	16	few	CASSLSPPPLGTEAFF	TGCGCCAGCAGCCTCTCCCCCCCTCCCCTGGGGACTGAAGCTTTCTTT
TRBV15	TRBJ2-2	TRBD2	18	few	CATSRDLGTSGSTGELFF	TGTGCCACCAGCAGAGATCTGGGGACTAGCGGGAGTACCGGGGAGCTGTTTTTT
TRBV18	TRBJ1-1	TRBD1	16	few	CASSPGQGYLNTEAFF	TGTGCCAGCTCACCAGGACAGGGATACTTGAACACTGAAGCTTTCTTT
TRBV29-1	TRBJ2-2	.	15	.	CSVSYSGRNTGELFF	TGCAGCGTTAGCTATAGCGGACGGAACACCGGGGAGCTGTTTTTT
TRBV28	TRBJ2-7	.	14	.	CASRKGHSSYEQYF	TGTGCCAGCAGAAAGGGCCACTCGTCCTACGAGCAGTACTTC
TRBV5-6	TRBJ2-6	.	14	.	CASSILGGANVLTF	TGTGCCAGCAGTATCCTGGGTGGGGCCAACGTCCTGACTTTC
TRBV12-3/TRBV12-4	TRBJ2-2	TRBD2	15	few	CASTIAGVNTGELFF	TGTGCCAGCACCATAGCGGGAGTAAACACCGGGGAGCTGTTTTTT
TRBV10-3	TRBJ2-1	TRBD2	16	few	CAISESLAGEGMHQFF	TGTGCCATCAGTGAGTCTCTAGCGGGAGAGGGAATGCATCAGTTCTTC
TRBV10-3	TRBJ2-3	.	14	.	CAISESSLTDTQYF	TGTGCCATCAGTGAGTCGAGTCTGACAGATACGCAGTATTTT
TRBV5-1	TRBJ1-3	TRBD1	15	few	CASSEGTGSGNTIYF	TGCGCCAGCAGCGAGGGGACAGGGTCTGGAAACACCATATATTTT
TRBV5-1	TRBJ2-1	.	14	many	CASSLDPRDNEQFF	TGCGCCAGCAGCTTGGACCCCAGGGACAATGAGCAGTTCTTC